This record concerns one T cell receptor (beta chain) sequence. The clone's antigen remains unknown. No clone much larger than this one lies a single base away; base qualities are absent. The entry originates in a study of blood T cells in healthy people across ages (dated by TCRdb to between 2015 and 2016). About the study as a whole: In model experiments, template switching captured roughly one uniquely barcoded TCR beta cDNA molecule for every two T cells. Using deep sequencing normalized with unique cDNA molecular identifiers, the study measured how TCR beta repertoire diversity changes with age. The donors were divided into four age groups: young (average approximately 15 years), middle-aged (about 39), aged (approximately 62) and long-lived (nearly 85). Donors of different ages were randomly distributed across sequencing lanes to avoid experimental bias. The study analyzed two additional independent replicas of 1 million unique cDNA reads from the same blood draw for two donors, one aged 18 to 30 and one aged 80 or older. Broader findings and caveats from the paper: There was a strong correlation between observed TCR beta diversity and the percentage of naive T cells measured by flow cytometry. Bulk unsorted PBMC profiling prevented conclusive comparison of naive and antigen-experienced compartments. Observed TCR beta diversity per million T cells fell roughly linearly with age, and a significant reduction was already apparent by age about 43. Donor CMV infection status was unknown, potentially confounding age-related changes in expanded clonotypes. Compared with the aged group, more naive CD4+ T cells, fewer expanded clones and increased TCR diversity were shown by the long-lived group, suggesting age selection. Estimates of total diversity based on one million sequenced T cells were regarded as lower bounds and as underestimates.

V is shortened by 4 bases, J by 0 bases, and the region joining them spans 15 bases. The germline V gene yields SNHLY for CDR1 and FYNNEI for CDR2. Measured from the cysteine to the phenylalanine, the CDR3 is 17 residues long. Just CDR3 DNA is preserved here, 51 bases in frame from base 1. The donors were under 40 Caucasian individuals from Russia, aged about 6 to 95 years, who were systemically healthy. Each donor gave ten milliliters of peripheral blood, collected into EDTA-treated Vacutainer tubes. Ficoll-Paque density-gradient centrifugation was used to isolate PBMCs, with at least 6 million per sample. Total RNA, at least 6 micrograms per sample, was extracted from PBMCs with Trizol reagent. For every donor, an aliquot of PBMCs went through flow cytometry to measure the percentages of naive CD45RAhigh/CD27high T cells. The library came from 5' RACE. A second PCR of about 7 to 12 cycles was performed with a sample-barcoded 5' primer and a J-beta primer mix. Each TCR beta cDNA molecule received a unique molecular identifier from a template-switch 5' adaptor carrying 12 random nucleotides. Each sample yielded at least 2.5 million CDR3-containing paired-end reads. The Mint cDNA synthesis kit, primed by a TRBC-specific oligonucleotide, was used to synthesize first-strand cDNA from all RNA. All cDNA was treated with uracil-DNA glycosylase and then went through a first 18-cycle PCR with the universal primers M1SS and BC2_uni_R. The original pipeline was this. Each sample was normalized by randomly selecting 1 million high-quality reads, each carrying a distinct molecular identifier. Instead of being binned into consensus sequences, reads with shared molecular identifiers were discarded. MiTCR, with a Q25 quality threshold and the strictest error-elimination algorithm, was used for CDR3 identification, clonotype clustering and error correction. A nonparametric unseen species model with Euler transformation was used to estimate a lower bound on total TCR beta diversity. TCRdb applied fastp at Q25 and MiXCR to the public reads, then kept only in-frame beta chains. Duplicate CDR3 protein sequences are folded into a single record with the most common DNA and genes. It is TCRdb's table, rather than the study itself, that gives the V and J calls and clone size. The sample yields 1.5 million to 2 million distinct CDR3 sequences; 39% were counted once. The ten largest account for 20% to 25% of the sample.

This receptor chain uses TRBV2 and TRBJ1-4, with the D gene not confidently named. This TCR derives from a human donor in good health. Sequenced input: blood. The nucleotide sequence is TGTGCCAGCAGTGTAAACGAACCGGCTTCAACTAATGAAAAACTGTTTTTT. Its translation is CASSVNEPASTNEKLFF.